These T cell receptor beta chains were read from a single sample in a study of OX40 agonist ivuxolimab in advanced cancers. Sequencing used immunoSEQ multiplex PCR; TCRdb keeps in-frame clones, though not all of them. The repertoire holds around 16,000 clones, with approximately 80% as singletons. The source was CD4+ or CD8+ T cells sorted from blood, collected in a trial of the OX40 agonist ivuxolimab. The receptors come from an adult with an advanced solid tumor such as melanoma, head and neck, liver or kidney cancer. The CDR3 runs from the conserved cysteine through the conserved F or W. Fields, in order: J gene, V gene, D gene, CDR3 protein, CDR3 DNA. The D gene is left open where the match is weak.

>TRBJ2-1|TRBV6-4|TRBD1
CASSIRQGPNEQFF
TGTGCCAGCAGCATAAGACAGGGTCCAAATGAGCAGTTCTTC
>TRBJ2-7|TRBV5-5|TRBD1
CASSYRGPYEQYF
TGTGCCAGCAGCTACAGGGGGCCCTACGAGCAGTACTTC
>TRBJ2-5|TRBV6-5|NA
CASSPTARPQETQYF
TGTGCCAGCAGTCCTACAGCGCGGCCCCAAGAGACCCAGTACTTC
>TRBJ2-7|TRBV11-3|TRBD1
CASSLAPTGFEQYF
TGTGCCAGCAGCTTAGCGCCGACAGGGTTCGAGCAGTACTTC
>TRBJ2-3|TRBV4-3|TRBD2
CASSQGRDYLTDTQYF
TGCGCCAGCAGCCAAGGTCGGGACTACCTCACAGATACGCAGTATTTT
>TRBJ2-5|TRBV13|NA
CASSLGGQETQYF
TGTGCCAGCAGCCTGGGAGGTCAAGAGACCCAGTACTTC
>TRBJ2-2|TRBV5-1|TRBD1
CASSLGQGNTGELFF
TGCGCCAGCAGCTTGGGACAGGGGAACACCGGGGAGCTGTTTTTT
>TRBJ2-7|TRBV5-1|NA
CASSLAGLDEQYF
TGCGCCAGCAGCTTGGCTGGACTGGACGAGCAGTACTTC
>TRBJ1-1|TRBV5-1|TRBD1
CASSLVAGGLTEAFF
TGCGCCAGCAGCTTGGTGGCAGGGGGCCTCACTGAAGCTTTCTTT
>TRBJ1-2|TRBV6-5|NA
CASNDGGLGYGYTF
TGTGCCAGTAACGATGGGGGGCTGGGCTATGGCTACACCTTC
>TRBJ1-2|TRBV5-6|NA
CASSLVRAYGYTF
TGTGCCAGCAGCTTGGTCAGGGCGTATGGCTACACCTTC
>TRBJ2-7|TRBV5-5|TRBD1
CASSLGDRVYEQYF
TGTGCCAGCAGCTTAGGAGACAGGGTCTACGAGCAGTACTTC
>TRBJ1-2|TRBV6-1|TRBD1
CASSVRDRVSGYTF
TGTGCCAGCAGTGTCCGGGACAGGGTATCTGGCTACACCTTC
>TRBJ2-5|TRBV5-4|TRBD2
CASSSWTSGDETQYF
TGTGCCAGCAGCTCCTGGACTAGCGGGGACGAGACCCAGTACTTC
>TRBJ2-1|TRBV7-9|TRBD2
CASSLLAGGRSEQFF
TGTGCCAGCAGCCTGCTAGCGGGGGGCCGGAGTGAGCAGTTCTTC
>TRBJ2-7|TRBV4-1|TRBD1
CASSQDRTGKFYEQYF
TGCGCCAGCAGCCAAGACCGGACAGGGAAGTTTTACGAGCAGTACTTC
>TRBJ1-1|TRBV27|TRBD1
CASSHRGPTEAFF
TGTGCCAGCAGCCACAGGGGGCCCACTGAAGCTTTCTTT
>TRBJ1-4|TRBV7-6|NA
CASSYQDEKLFF
TGTGCCAGCAGCTATCAGGACGAAAAACTGTTTTTT
>TRBJ2-3|TRBV9|NA
CASSGGAFSTDTQYF
TGTGCCAGCAGCGGGGGGGCTTTTAGCACAGATACGCAGTATTTT
>TRBJ2-3|TRBV19|NA
CASSIFWSGSSSTDTQYF
TGTGCCAGTAGTATCTTCTGGTCCGGGAGCTCTAGCACAGATACGCAGTATTTT